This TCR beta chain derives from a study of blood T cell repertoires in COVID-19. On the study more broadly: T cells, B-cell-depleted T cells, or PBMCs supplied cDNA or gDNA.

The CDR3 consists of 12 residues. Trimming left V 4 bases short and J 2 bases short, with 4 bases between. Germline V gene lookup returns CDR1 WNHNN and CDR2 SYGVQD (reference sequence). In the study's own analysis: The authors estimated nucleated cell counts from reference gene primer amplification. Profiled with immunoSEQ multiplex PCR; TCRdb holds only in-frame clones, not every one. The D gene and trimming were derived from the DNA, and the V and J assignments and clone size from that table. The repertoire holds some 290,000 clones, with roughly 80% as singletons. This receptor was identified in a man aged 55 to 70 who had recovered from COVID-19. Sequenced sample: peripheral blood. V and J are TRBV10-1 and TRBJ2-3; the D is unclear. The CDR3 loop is CASSGLTDTQYF. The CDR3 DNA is TGCGCCAGCAGTGGACTCACAGATACGCAGTATTTT.